What follows are 31 T cell receptor beta chains derived from one specimen sequenced in a study of B cell selection in AIRE deficiency. TCRdb's table, derived via immunoSEQ multiplex PCR, lists solely in-frame clones and lacks some. The sample shows tens of thousands of clones, roughly 95% of them seen only once. Conventional CD4 T cells were sorted as CD4+CD127+ cells. The specimen sequenced was CD4+CD127+ conventional T cells sorted from PBMCs. The receptors shown here come from a human donor in good health.

The CDR3 DNA follows: TGCAGTGTCGGAATCGGCGAGCAGTACTTC. Amino acid sequence: CSVGIGEQYF. The V and J genes are TRBV20-1 and TRBJ2-7; D remains unclear. The CDR3 is 10 residues long. Germline loops: CDR1 DFQATT, CDR2 SNEGSKA (reference sequence). Trimming left V 7 bases short and J 6 bases short, with 10 bases between.

CDR3 DNA: TGTGCCAGCAGCCAAGGCCAAGGGGGGGTAGCTTTCTTT. It specifies CASSQGQGGVAFF. This sequence joins TRBV4-2 and TRBJ1-1, with D possibly matching TRBD1 (6 bases). The CDR3 runs 13 residues. Trimming removed 1 base from V and 10 bases from J, with 13 bases in between. Germline lookup yields CDR1 LGHNA and CDR2 YNFKEQ.

The chain employs TRBV6-6 and TRBJ2-5; 8 positions agree with TRBD2. The V gene end was trimmed by 5 bases and the J gene end by 1 base; junction bases not matched to a gene: 9. The CDR3 is 16 residues long. Germline CDR1 MNHNY, CDR2 SVGAGI (reference sequence). CDR3 in DNA: TGTGCCAGCAGTGGGGGGACTAGTCGCCCCCAAGAGACCCAGTACTTC. Its protein is CASSGGTSRPQETQYF.

J is TRBJ1-4 and V is TRBV7-2; the D gene is possibly TRBD1 (6 bases). The V end lost 5 bases, the J end lost 0 bases, and 10 bases lay between the germline ends. CDR3 length equals 15 residues. Germline assignment: CDR1 SGHTA and CDR2 FQGNSA. DNA of the CDR3: TGTGCCAGCAGCATCGGACAGCCAACTAATGAAAAACTGTTTTTT. This encodes CASSIGQPTNEKLFF.

The chain links TRBV5-1 to TRBJ2-7; TRBD1 matches at 8 bases. V lost 0 bases, J lost 3 bases, and 14 bases stayed unmatched. The CDR3 sequence is 18 residues long. The V gene's germline CDR1 is SGHRS and CDR2 YFSETQ. The CDR3 loop reads CASSLVSDRAPLYYEQYF. The CDR3, as DNA: TGCGCCAGCAGCTTGGTTTCGGACAGGGCACCCCTCTACTACGAGCAGTACTTC.

The genes are TRBV5-4 and TRBJ1-4; D unclear. The germline V gene encodes CDR1 SGHNT and CDR2 YYREEE (reference sequence). This CDR3 region has 15 residues. The V and J ends lost 4 bases and 0 bases respectively, with 10 bases between them. As DNA, the CDR3 is TGTGCCAGCAGCGGGTCCAGTGCAACTAATGAAAAACTGTTTTTT. It codes for CASSGSSATNEKLFF.

J is TRBJ2-1 and V is TRBV18; D gene uncertain. The CDR3 sequence is 14 residues long. From germline, CDR1 is KGHSH and CDR2 LQKENI. Trimming took 2 bases from V and 4 from J, leaving 9 bases between them. CDR3 region: CASSPGSPYNEQFF. CDR3 nucleotide sequence: TGTGCCAGCTCACCAGGGTCACCATACAATGAGCAGTTCTTC.

The chain joins TRBV28 to TRBJ2-7; TRBD1 aligns across 8 bases. Trimming at V came to 4 bases and at J to 2 bases, leaving 10 bases not matched to a gene. The length of the CDR3 is 16 residues. Germline V gene lookup returns CDR1 MDHEN and CDR2 SYDVKM. CDR3 sequence: CASSSAGQGKTYEQYF. Written as DNA, the CDR3 is TGTGCCAGCAGTTCCGCTGGACAGGGAAAAACCTACGAGCAGTACTTC.

This chain joins TRBV28 and TRBJ2-5; D gene uncertain. Deletions cut 6 bases from V and 5 bases from J, with 13 bases between. The length of the CDR3 is 13 residues. CDR1 and CDR2 (germline): MDHEN, SYDVKM. This chain's CDR3 is CASSPGFGETQYF. The CDR3 nucleotides read TGTGCCAGCAGCCCCGGGTTCGGGGAGACCCAGTACTTC.

The chain joins TRBV7-9 to TRBJ2-6; D possibly corresponds to TRBD2 (5 bases). Trimming stripped 6 bases from V and 2 bases from J, with 8 bases between. The CDR3 loop spans 14 amino acids. Germline V CDR1 and CDR2: SEHNR, FQNEAQ (reference sequence). CDR3 region: CASRREAGANVLTF. The CDR3 region has the DNA TGTGCCAGCAGGAGGGAAGCTGGGGCCAACGTCCTGACTTTC.

This clone occurred once. V is TRBV18 and J is TRBJ2-6; D perhaps matches TRBD1 (6 bases). CDR1 is KGHSH, CDR2 LQKENI, per germline. V lost 0 bases and J lost 1, with 22 bases in between. The CDR3 sequence is 21 residues long. The CDR3 is CASSPPRTDVTRRSGANVLTF. CDR3 coding DNA: TGTGCCAGCTCACCACCCCGGACAGACGTTACAAGGAGGTCTGGGGCCAACGTCCTGACTTTC.

This chain connects TRBV5-8 to TRBJ1-1, with 8 bases identical to TRBD1. Trimming took 3 bases from V and 3 from J; bases not matched to a gene: 7. The CDR3 spans 15 residues. Per the germline V gene, CDR1 is SGHTS and CDR2 is YDEGEE. The CDR3 DNA reads as TGTGCCAGCAGCTGGAGCGGACAGGGTTACACTGAAGCTTTCTTT. Encoded protein: CASSWSGQGYTEAFF.

J is TRBJ2-3 and V is TRBV11-1; the D gene could be TRBD1 or TRBD2 (5 bases each). The length of the CDR3 is 13 residues. Trimming took off 5 bases at V and 2 bases at J, with 8 bases between the two ends. Germline V gene data show CDR1 as SGHAT and CDR2 as FQDESV (reference sequence). CDR3 DNA: TGTGCCAGCAGCGAGGGGCTCACAGATACGCAGTATTTT. Protein product: CASSEGLTDTQYF. The full variable domain, completed using reference TRBV11-1 and TRBJ2-3, is EAEVAQSPRYKITEKSQAVAFWCDPISGHATLYWYRQILGQGPELLVQFQDESVVDDSQLPKDRFSAERLKGVDSTLKIQPAELGDSAMYLCASSEGLTDTQYFGPGTRLTVL.

This chain uses TRBV5-1 with TRBJ2-7; no clear D gene. Trimming took off 4 bases at V and 3 bases at J, with 11 bases between the two ends. Germline V CDR1 and CDR2: SGHRS, YFSETQ. The CDR3 is 13 amino acids. CDR3 bases: TGCGCCAGCAGCCTATATCCTGGCTACGAGCAGTACTTC. This encodes CASSLYPGYEQYF.

The rearrangement joins TRBV27 to TRBJ2-1, with 11 bases aligning to TRBD1. Germline V CDR1 and CDR2: MNHEY, SMNVEV (reference sequence). This CDR3 contains 14 residues. J gave up 3 bases and V 6 bases, and 1 base lay outside the gene matches. This CDR3 reads CASSGTGGYNEQFF. CDR3 DNA sequence: TGTGCCAGCAGCGGGACAGGGGGCTACAATGAGCAGTTCTTC.

This rearrangement joins TRBV18 to TRBJ1-1, with a possible D match to TRBD1 (6 bases). V shed 6 bases and J shed 0 bases, with 8 bases lying between them. Germline CDR1 reads KGHSH; CDR2 reads LQKENI. The CDR3 is made up of 13 amino acids. The CDR3 protein is CASSRTVNTEAFF. CDR3 nucleotide sequence: TGTGCCAGCTCCCGGACAGTGAACACTGAAGCTTTCTTT.

V is TRBV18 and J is TRBJ2-1; possibly TRBD1 for D (6 bases). The germline V and J ends were trimmed by 0 bases and 6 bases, with 6 bases remaining between them. From germline, CDR1 is KGHSH and CDR2 LQKENI. This CDR3 has 13 residues. The CDR3 nucleotides are TGTGCCAGCTCACCACCGGACAGCAATGAGCAGTTCTTC. This sequence encodes CASSPPDSNEQFF.

J is TRBJ2-4 and V is TRBV28; no clear D gene. This CDR3 spans 14 amino acids. CDR1 and CDR2 from the germline V gene are MDHEN and SYDVKM. The V end was cut by 4 bases, the J end by 1 base, with 8 bases between. The CDR3 DNA is TGTGCCAGCAGTTCCCTCTTTGCCAAAAACATTCAGTACTTC. Its translation is CASSSLFAKNIQYF.

The chain recombines TRBV10-3 with TRBJ2-3; 8 nucleotides match TRBD2. The CDR3 runs to 14 residues. Unmatched junction bases numbered 3, after V lost 6 bases and J lost 1 base. In germline, CDR1 is ENHRY, CDR2 SYGVKD. The CDR3 nucleotides read TGTGCCATCAGGGGTAGCGGGGGCACAGATACGCAGTATTTT. Amino acids: CAIRGSGGTDTQYF.

This chain links TRBV28 with TRBJ2-3; 8 bases map to TRBD2. The CDR3 loop spans 15 amino acids. Germline trimming cut 3 bases from V and 0 bases from J; bases unmatched to any gene: 2. Germline CDR1 MDHEN, CDR2 SYDVKM. The CDR3 loop reads CASSFPSGSTDTQYF. The CDR3 region has the DNA TGTGCCAGCAGTTTCCCTAGCGGGAGCACAGATACGCAGTATTTT.

The rearrangement uses TRBV5-1 and TRBJ2-1; 14 bases are a match to TRBD2. Germline CDR1 SGHRS, CDR2 YFSETQ. The length of the CDR3 is 17 residues. The trim removed 4 bases at V and 5 bases at J, leaving 8 bases unmatched. CDR3 region: CASSAGTSGGMDNEQFF. CDR3 nucleotide sequence: TGCGCCAGCAGCGCAGGGACTAGCGGGGGAATGGACAATGAGCAGTTCTTC.

The chain combines TRBV7-2 with TRBJ2-1; D not certain. This CDR3 has 18 amino acids. V lost 2 bases and J 0 bases, leaving 17 bases between the germline ends. Germline CDR1 is SGHTA and CDR2 is FQGNSA. CDR3 in amino acids: CASSLSTNPMSSYNEQFF. CDR3 DNA: TGTGCCAGCAGCTTAAGTACCAACCCCATGAGCTCCTACAATGAGCAGTTCTTC.

The V call is TRBV5-1, the J call TRBJ2-3; 13 positions match TRBD2. CDR1 and CDR2 (germline): SGHRS, YFSETQ. V shed 4 bases and J 7 bases; nucleotides not matched to a gene: 6. This CDR3 is 15 amino acids long. Here the CDR3 DNA reads TGCGCCAGCAGCCAACCGGGACTAGCGGGAAATACGCAGTATTTT. Encoded protein: CASSQPGLAGNTQYF.

This clone came up once. The chain couples TRBV4-3 to TRBJ2-3; D is possibly TRBD2 (6 bases). Trimming took 0 bases from V and 4 from J, leaving 14 bases between them. The CDR3 runs to 16 residues. Germline V gene sequence: CDR1 LGHNA, CDR2 YSLEER. CDR3 DNA sequence: TGCGCCAGCAGCCAAGATCGGAGGGGCCCTTCAGATACGCAGTATTTT. Residues: CASSQDRRGPSDTQYF.

This clone has just one count. This sequence joins TRBV7-2 and TRBJ1-1, with D maybe TRBD1 (5 bases). The CDR3 contains 16 residues. From germline, CDR1 is SGHTA and CDR2 FQGNSA. The V end was cut by 5 bases, the J end by 6 bases, with 22 bases between. CDR3 in DNA: TGTGCCAGCAGCAGACCCGGGACTCTTCTCAAGTCTGAAGCTTTCTTT. Translated: CASSRPGTLLKSEAFF.

V usage is TRBV6-5 and J usage is TRBJ2-7, with D possibly TRBD2 on 5 matching bases. Per the germline V gene, CDR1 is MNHEY and CDR2 is SVGAGI. Trimming removed 6 bases from V and 7 bases from J, with 22 bases in between. This CDR3 is 15 amino acids long. CDR3 sequence reads: CASSNTQLGSGEQYF. CDR3 bases: TGTGCCAGCAGCAACACCCAGCTGGGGTCGGGGGAGCAGTACTTC.

The chain's CDR3 is CASGQGRAGELFF. CDR3 bases: TGTGCCAGTGGACAGGGAAGGGCCGGGGAGCTGTTTTTT. The J gene is TRBJ2-2, the V gene TRBV11-2; 8 bases are shared with TRBD1. The length of the CDR3 is 13 residues. Trimming cost V 9 bases and J 6 bases; bases outside gene matches: 6. The germline V gene encodes CDR1 SGHAT and CDR2 FQNNGV.

The CDR3 DNA follows: TGCGCCAGCAGCACCGACAGCTCGGGCTCCTATAATTCACCCCTCCACTTT. This sequence encodes CASSTDSSGSYNSPLHF. This rearrangement joins TRBV5-1 to TRBJ1-6; tentative D call: TRBD1 (5 bases). V was pared by 4 bases and J by 0 bases, with 14 bases between. The CDR3 totals 17 residues. Germline CDR1 is SGHRS and CDR2 is YFSETQ.

This clone has a single count. CDR3 sequence reads: CSVESLAGTEAFF. The CDR3 DNA is TGCAGCGTTGAGTCTCTTGCTGGCACTGAAGCTTTCTTT. The gene calls are TRBV29-1 and TRBJ1-1; D gene ambiguous. V lost 3 bases to trimming and J lost 4 bases, with 12 bases between them. Germline V gene data show CDR1 as SQVTM and CDR2 as ANQGSEA. This CDR3 has 13 residues.

The chain joins TRBV10-1 to TRBJ2-2; D unresolved. Between the trimmed V and J ends, which lost 5 bases and 1 base, there was a span of 14 bases. The CDR3 runs 16 residues. In germline, CDR1 is WNHNN, CDR2 SYGVQD (reference sequence). The CDR3 region has the DNA TGCGCCAGCAGTCCTTATACCCTTCGGAACACCGGGGAGCTGTTTTTT. It is translated as CASSPYTLRNTGELFF.

This chain connects TRBV6-1 to TRBJ2-5; 8 bases align to TRBD1. The J call may not be correct, given that the DNA end is closer to TRBJ2-7. Germline V gives CDR1 MNHNS, CDR2 SASEGT. The CDR3 totals 13 residues. The CDR3 loop reads CASTRTGSYEQYF. The CDR3 region has the DNA TGTGCCAGCACCAGGACAGGGTCCTACGAGCAGTACTTC.